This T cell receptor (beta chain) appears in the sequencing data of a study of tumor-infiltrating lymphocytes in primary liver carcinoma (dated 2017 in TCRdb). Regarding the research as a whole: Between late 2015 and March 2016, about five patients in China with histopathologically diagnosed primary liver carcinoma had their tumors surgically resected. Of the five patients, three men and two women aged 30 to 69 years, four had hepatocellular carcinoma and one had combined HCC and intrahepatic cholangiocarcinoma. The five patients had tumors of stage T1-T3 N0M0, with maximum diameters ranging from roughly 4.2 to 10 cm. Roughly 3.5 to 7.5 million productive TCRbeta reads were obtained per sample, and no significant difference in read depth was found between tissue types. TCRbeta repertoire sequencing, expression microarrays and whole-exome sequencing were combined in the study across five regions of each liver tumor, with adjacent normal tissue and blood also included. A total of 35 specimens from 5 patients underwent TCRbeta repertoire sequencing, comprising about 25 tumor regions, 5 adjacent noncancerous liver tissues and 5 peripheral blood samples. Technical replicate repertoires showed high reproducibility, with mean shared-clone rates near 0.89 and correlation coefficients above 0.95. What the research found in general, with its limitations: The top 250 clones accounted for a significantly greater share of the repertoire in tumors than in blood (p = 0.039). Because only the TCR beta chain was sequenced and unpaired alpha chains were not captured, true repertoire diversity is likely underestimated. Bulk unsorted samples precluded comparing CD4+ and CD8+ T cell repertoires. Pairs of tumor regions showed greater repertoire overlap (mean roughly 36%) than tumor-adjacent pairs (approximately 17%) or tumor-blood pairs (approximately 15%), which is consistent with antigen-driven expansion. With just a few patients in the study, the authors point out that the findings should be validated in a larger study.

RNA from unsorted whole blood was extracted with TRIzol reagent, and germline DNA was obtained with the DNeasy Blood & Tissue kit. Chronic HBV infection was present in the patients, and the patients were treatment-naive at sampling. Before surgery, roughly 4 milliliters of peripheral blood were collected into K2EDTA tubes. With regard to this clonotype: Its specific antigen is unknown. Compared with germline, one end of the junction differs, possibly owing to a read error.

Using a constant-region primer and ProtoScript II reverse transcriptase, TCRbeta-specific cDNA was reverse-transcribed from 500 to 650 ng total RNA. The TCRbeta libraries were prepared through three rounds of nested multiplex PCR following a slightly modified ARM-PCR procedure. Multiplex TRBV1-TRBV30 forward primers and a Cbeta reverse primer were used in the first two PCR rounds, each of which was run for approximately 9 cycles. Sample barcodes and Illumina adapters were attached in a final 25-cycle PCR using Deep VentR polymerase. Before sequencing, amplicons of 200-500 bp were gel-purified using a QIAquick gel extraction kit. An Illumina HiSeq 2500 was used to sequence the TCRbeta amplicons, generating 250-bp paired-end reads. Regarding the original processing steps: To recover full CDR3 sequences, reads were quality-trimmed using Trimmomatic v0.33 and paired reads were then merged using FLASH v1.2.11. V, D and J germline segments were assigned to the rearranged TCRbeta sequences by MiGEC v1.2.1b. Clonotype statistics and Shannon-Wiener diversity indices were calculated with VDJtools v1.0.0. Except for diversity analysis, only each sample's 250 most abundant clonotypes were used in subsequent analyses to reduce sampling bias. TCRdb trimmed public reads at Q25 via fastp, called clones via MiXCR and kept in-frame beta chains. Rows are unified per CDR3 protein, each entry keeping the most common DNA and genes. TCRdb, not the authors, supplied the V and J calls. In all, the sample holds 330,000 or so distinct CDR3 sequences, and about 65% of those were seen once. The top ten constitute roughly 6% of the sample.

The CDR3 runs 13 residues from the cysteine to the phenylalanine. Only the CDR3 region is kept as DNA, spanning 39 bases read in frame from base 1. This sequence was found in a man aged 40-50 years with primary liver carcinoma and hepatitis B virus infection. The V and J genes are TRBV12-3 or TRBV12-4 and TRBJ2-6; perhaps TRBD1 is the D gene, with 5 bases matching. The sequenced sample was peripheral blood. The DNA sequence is TGTGCCAGTCTACAGTCTGGGGCCTACGTCCTGACTTTC. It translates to CASLQSGAYVLTF.